This T cell receptor (beta chain) derives from a study of cytomegalovirus exposure and HLA in healthy donors. As for the study in general: Sequencing of 150 million to 200 million T cells in an earlier analysis found 90 million to 120 million unique TCR beta sequences.

This CDR3 is built from 16 residues. Germline-derived CDR1 and CDR2 are MGHRA and YSYEKL. V shed 0 bases, J shed 8 bases, and the junction held 5 bases outside the gene matches. Vbeta (60) and Jbeta (13) primers were used in the PCR. TCRdb's copy holds only in-frame clones and misses some; the assay was immunoSEQ multiplex PCR. The table lists 150,000 to 200,000 clones, 75% to 85% of them singletons. As for this clone: Its antigen is as yet unknown.

Study-wide results and limits: Despite most TCR sequences being rare, some public TCRs occurred in many donors. More clonal expansion characterized HLA-associated TCR beta chains than equally common others in a later analysis.

Sequenced input: PBMCs. The source of this sequence is a woman aged 25-40 years in good health and CMV-seropositive. The chain recombines TRBV4-1 with TRBJ2-1; 12 bases map to TRBD2. The CDR3 nucleotides read TGCGCCAGCAGCCAAGATCTAGCGGGGGGGCGGGATGAGCAGTTCTTC. Translation: CASSQDLAGGRDEQFF.